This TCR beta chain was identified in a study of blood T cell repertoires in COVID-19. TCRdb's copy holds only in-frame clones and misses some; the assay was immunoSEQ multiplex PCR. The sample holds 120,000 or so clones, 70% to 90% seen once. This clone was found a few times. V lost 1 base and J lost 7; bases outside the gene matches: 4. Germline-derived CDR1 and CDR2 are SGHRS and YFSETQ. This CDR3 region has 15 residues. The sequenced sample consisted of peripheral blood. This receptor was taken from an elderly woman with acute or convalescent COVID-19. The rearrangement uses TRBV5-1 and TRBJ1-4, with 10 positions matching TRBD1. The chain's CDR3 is CASSLRGQGGEKLFF. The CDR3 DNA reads TGCGCCAGCAGCTTGAGAGGACAGGGGGGTGAAAAACTGTTTTTT.